The rows below give T cell receptor beta chains drawn from one sample of a study of blood T cell repertoires in COVID-19. Some clones are missing from TCRdb's copy, which holds only in-frame ones; the method was immunoSEQ multiplex PCR. The data contain roughly 100,000 clones, nearly 90% of them singletons. The material sequenced was peripheral blood. The receptors come from a man aged 50-60 years with active COVID-19. CDR3s include the opening cysteine and the closing phenylalanine or tryptophan. D genes are given only for firm matches. Clone size is shown for a subset of rows, as once, few, many or a class of expanded clone.

v_call,j_call,clone_size,d_call,cdr3_aa,cdr3_nt
TRBV6-5,TRBJ2-7,few,TRBD1,CASSRGQDHYEQYF,TGTGCCAGCAGTCGCGGACAGGACCACTACGAGCAGTACTTC
TRBV12-1,TRBJ2-5,few,-,CASSSSRRETQYF,TGTGCCAGCAGCTCGAGTCGGCGGGAGACCCAGTACTTC
TRBV5-6,TRBJ1-5,-,-,CASSSQGMGNQPQHF,TGTGCCAGCAGCTCGCAGGGGATGGGCAATCAGCCCCAGCATTTT
TRBV7-2,TRBJ2-1,-,-,CASSERGGTWGEQFF,TGTGCCAGCAGCGAGAGAGGTGGGACATGGGGTGAGCAGTTCTTC
TRBV6-5,TRBJ1-1,-,-,CASSSTGSQLAFF,TGTGCCAGCAGTTCCACAGGGTCGCAGTTGGCTTTCTTT
TRBV27,TRBJ2-7,-,TRBD2,CASSPGLAGALTYEQYF,TGTGCCAGCAGTCCCGGACTAGCGGGCGCCCTAACCTACGAGCAGTACTTC
TRBV11-2,TRBJ1-1,-,-,CASSSFAAEGAFF,TGTGCCAGCAGCTCATTCGCAGCAGAGGGAGCTTTCTTT
TRBV12-2,TRBJ1-1,-,-,CASRFAQGLSTEAFF,TGTGCAAGTCGCTTTGCCCAGGGGCTGAGCACTGAAGCTTTCTTT
TRBV25-1,TRBJ1-2,-,TRBD1,CASSERMGTRDRISF,TGTGCCAGCAGTGAAAGGATGGGAACCCGGGACAGGATCTCCTTC
TRBV6-5,TRBJ2-1,-,TRBD2,CASSYWTGGRNEQFF,TGTGCCAGCAGTTACTGGACGGGGGGGCGCAATGAGCAGTTCTTC
TRBV5-1,TRBJ2-3,-,-,CASSLGGTGTDTQYF,TGCGCCAGCAGCCTGGGGGGAACAGGGACAGATACGCAGTATTTT
TRBV9,TRBJ1-2,-,-,CASSVVTAYGYTF,TGTGCCAGCAGCGTAGTGACAGCCTATGGCTACACCTTC
TRBV12-5,TRBJ2-3,-,-,CASGLGSGSTDTQYF,TGTGCTAGTGGTTTGGGATCGGGGAGCACAGATACGCAGTATTTT
TRBV2,TRBJ2-3,once,TRBD2,CASSDLAGGSTDTQYF,TGTGCCAGCAGTGACCTAGCGGGGGGAAGCACAGATACGCAGTATTTT
TRBV20-1,TRBJ2-7,-,-,CSASPGVYEQYF,TGCAGTGCTAGTCCGGGAGTCTACGAGCAGTACTTC
TRBV28,TRBJ1-1,-,-,CASRPGSEDTEAFF,TGTGCCAGCAGACCCGGTTCGGAGGACACTGAAGCTTTCTTT
TRBV11-1,TRBJ2-1,-,-,CASSLVRTTTSNEQFF,TGTGCCAGCAGCTTAGTCAGGACTACGACTAGCAATGAGCAGTTCTTC
TRBV19,TRBJ2-1,-,-,CASTPGRGGGEQFF,TGTGCCAGTACCCCCGGGCGAGGGGGGGGTGAGCAGTTCTTC
TRBV11-3,TRBJ2-3,-,TRBD2,CASSFRGGKDTQYF,TGTGCCAGCAGCTTTCGCGGGGGGAAGGATACGCAGTATTTT
TRBV4-1,TRBJ2-3,-,-,CASSQVPGIDTQYF,TGCGCCAGCAGCCAAGTTCCAGGGATAGATACGCAGTATTTT
TRBV7-6,TRBJ2-7,-,-,CASSSDSRGYEQYF,TGTGCCAGCAGCTCGGACTCGCGGGGATACGAGCAGTACTTC
TRBV4-1,TRBJ2-2,-,TRBD1,CASSQQGVGTGELFF,TGCGCCAGCAGCCAACAGGGGGTTGGCACCGGGGAGCTGTTTTTT
TRBV27,TRBJ2-2,-,-,CASSFNSFGSTGELFF,TGTGCCAGCAGTTTTAATTCGTTCGGGAGCACCGGGGAGCTGTTTTTT
TRBV3-1/TRBV3-2,TRBJ1-3,-,-,CASSQDFFSGNTIYF,TGTGCCAGCAGCCAAGACTTCTTCTCTGGAAACACCATATATTTT
TRBV11-2,TRBJ2-7,few,-,CASSSGTLQYF,TGTGCCAGCAGCTCCGGGACATTGCAGTACTTC
TRBV6-2/TRBV6-3,TRBJ2-7,-,-,CASSVLGGLRNEQYF,TGTGCCAGCAGCGTGCTGGGGGGGCTAAGAAACGAGCAGTACTTC
TRBV4-2,TRBJ2-6,-,TRBD1,CASSQDLRGQHFSGANVLTF,TGTGCCAGCAGCCAAGATCTGAGGGGACAGCACTTCTCTGGGGCCAACGTCCTGACTTTC
TRBV7-6,TRBJ1-3,-,TRBD1,CASSIGQGPGNTIYF,TGTGCCAGCAGCATAGGACAGGGACCTGGAAACACCATATATTTT
TRBV29-1,TRBJ2-5,-,TRBD2,CSVEAGGRETQYF,TGCAGCGTTGAGGCGGGGGGTCGGGAGACCCAGTACTTC
TRBV4-1,TRBJ1-4,-,TRBD1,CASSQQGAAEKLFF,TGCGCCAGCAGCCAACAGGGGGCTGCTGAAAAACTGTTTTTT
TRBV2,TRBJ1-6,once,TRBD1,CASSWDRGLNSPLHF,TGTGCCAGCAGTTGGGACAGGGGGCTTAATTCACCCCTCCACTTT
TRBV18,TRBJ2-5,-,-,CASSPSSGETQYF,TGTGCCAGCTCACCTTCCAGCGGGGAGACCCAGTACTTC
TRBV21-1,TRBJ2-7,-,-,CASSIKTDRAYEQYF,TGTGCCAGCAGCATCAAGACCGACAGGGCCTACGAGCAGTACTTC
TRBV19,TRBJ2-2,-,TRBD2,CASSSIARGARCGELFF,TGTGCCAGTAGTAGCATCGCGCGGGGGGCGAGGTGCGGGGAGCTGTTTTTT
TRBV3-1/TRBV3-2,TRBJ2-2,-,-,CASSPPTGRNTGELFF,TGTGCCAGCAGCCCCCCCACTGGGCGAAACACCGGGGAGCTGTTTTTT
TRBV6-1,TRBJ1-2,-,-,CASSEARRASGIYGYTF,TGTGCCAGCAGTGAAGCGCGCCGTGCATCAGGGATCTATGGCTACACCTTC
TRBV6-5,TRBJ2-4,-,-,CASEGDLAKNIQYF,TGTGCCAGCGAGGGGGATTTAGCCAAAAACATTCAGTACTTC
TRBV4-3,TRBJ2-1,-,-,CASSQDAGLGQQFF,TGCGCCAGCAGCCAAGATGCAGGGCTAGGACAGCAGTTCTTC
TRBV7-2,TRBJ2-3,-,TRBD1,CASSDRGVTDTQYF,TGTGCCAGCAGCGACAGGGGGGTCACAGATACGCAGTATTTT
TRBV11-1,TRBJ2-3,-,TRBD2,CASSLGGGATDTQYF,TGTGCCAGCAGCTTAGGCGGGGGGGCCACAGATACGCAGTATTTT
TRBV5-1,TRBJ2-5,-,-,CASSFYGGAVGETQYF,TGCGCCAGCAGCTTCTATGGAGGGGCGGTCGGAGAGACCCAGTACTTC
TRBV6-4,TRBJ2-3,-,-,CASSIGGLDTQYF,TGTGCCAGCAGTATTGGGGGGTTAGATACGCAGTATTTT
TRBV2,TRBJ2-3,once,TRBD2,CASSETGLEIADTQYF,TGTGCCAGCAGTGAAACGGGACTAGAGATCGCAGATACGCAGTATTTT
TRBV28,TRBJ1-2,-,TRBD1,CASRSPGTGGLGYTF,TGTGCCAGCAGGTCGCCCGGGACAGGGGGCCTTGGCTACACCTTC
TRBV19,TRBJ2-7,-,-,CASSIGLDTLYEQYF,TGTGCCAGTAGTATTGGGCTGGACACCCTCTACGAGCAGTACTTC
TRBV29-1,TRBJ1-2,-,TRBD1,CSVGPRQGAYGYTF,TGCAGCGTTGGGCCCAGACAGGGAGCATATGGCTACACCTTC
TRBV25-1,TRBJ1-1,-,-,CASSVIGGVAFF,TGTGCCAGCAGTGTGATAGGGGGGGTAGCTTTCTTT
TRBV3-1/TRBV3-2,TRBJ2-3,-,TRBD2,CASSSRGGGTDTQYF,TGTGCCAGCAGCTCTCGGGGGGGCGGCACAGATACGCAGTATTTT
TRBV6-5,TRBJ2-5,once,TRBD2,CASSLAGGVGETQYF,TGTGCCAGCAGTTTAGCGGGGGGGGTAGGAGAGACCCAGTACTTC